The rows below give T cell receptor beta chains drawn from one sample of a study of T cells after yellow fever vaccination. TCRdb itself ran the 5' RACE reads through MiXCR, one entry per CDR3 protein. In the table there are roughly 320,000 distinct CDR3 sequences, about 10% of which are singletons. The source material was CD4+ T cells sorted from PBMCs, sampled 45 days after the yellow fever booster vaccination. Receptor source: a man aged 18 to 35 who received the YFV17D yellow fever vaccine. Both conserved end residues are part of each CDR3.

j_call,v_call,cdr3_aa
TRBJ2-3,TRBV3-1,CASSLSEGADTQYF
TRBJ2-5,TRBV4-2,CASSQDPGLLETQYF
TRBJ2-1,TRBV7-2,CASSLQGRYNEQFF
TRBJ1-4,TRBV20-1,CSARDVAQNEKLFF
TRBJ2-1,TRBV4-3,CASSQERFSVGQFF
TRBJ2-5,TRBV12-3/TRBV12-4,CASSFRQQETQYF
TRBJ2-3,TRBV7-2,CASSVEGADTQYF
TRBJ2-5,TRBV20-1,CSARAPLRGGLETQYF
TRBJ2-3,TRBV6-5,CASSYSTVRLTDTQYF
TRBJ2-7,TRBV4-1,CASSQLRSSHSYEQYF
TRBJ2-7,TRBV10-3,CAISPGQGVYEQYF
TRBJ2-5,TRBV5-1,CASRASGGETQYF
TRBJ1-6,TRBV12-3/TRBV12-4,CASSPGNPPFVVHF
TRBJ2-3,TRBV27,CASSDVTGLPTDTQYF
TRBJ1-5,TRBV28,CASSLWGQGSNQPQHF
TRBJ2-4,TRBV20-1,CSARQGAPIQYF
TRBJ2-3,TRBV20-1,CSARERLAGFTDTQYF
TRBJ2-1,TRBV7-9,CASSPRTSGGQSSYNEQFF
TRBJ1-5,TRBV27,CASSVGTGVNQPQHF
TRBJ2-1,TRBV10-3,CAISESGISYNEQFF
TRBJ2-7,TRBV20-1,CSASAGTRIYEQYF
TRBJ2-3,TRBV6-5,CASSYHSGTTDTQYF
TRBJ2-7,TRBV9,CASSRDREYEQYF
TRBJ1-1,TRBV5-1,CASSQGTGWNTEAFF
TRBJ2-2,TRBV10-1,CASSENLPGELFF
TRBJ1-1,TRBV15,CATSRAPDRSMNTEAFF